The T cell receptor beta chain described here comes from a study of blood T cell repertoires in COVID-19 (dated by TCRdb to about 2020). Background on the whole study: Samples covering the acute and convalescent phases of COVID-19 were provided by collaborators in the United States, Italy and Spain. The prospective study material was composed of cDNA or gDNA derived from T cells, B-cell-depleted T cells, or PBMCs. The dataset comprised deeply sampled blood TCRbeta repertoires from subjects exposed to, actively infected with, or recovered from COVID-19. The repertoires were released in a freely available public database meant as a resource for research on the immune response to SARS-CoV-2. The samples were drawn from two sources: the first 160 participants of the ongoing ImmuneRACE study, and over 950 subjects contributed by 6 global collaborators. Nearly every sample came with metadata listing a de-identified subject ID, COVID-19 status, age in years and sex. HLA class I and class II types, where available, came from metadata supplied by the sample provider rather than from assay-based typing. What the research found in general, with its limitations: The quantity of clinical and demographic metadata differed by source and by participant and was supplied without curation.

Based on the germline V gene, the CDR1 and CDR2 sequences are SGHDT and YYEEEE. From cysteine to phenylalanine, the CDR3 is 13 amino acids long. The entry retains the CDR3 DNA only, 39 bases that are in frame from base 1. V was cut back by 4 bases and J by 5 bases, leaving a gap of 11 bases between them. TCRbeta CDR3 regions were amplified from genomic DNA by means of the immunoSEQ Assay, a bias-controlled multiplex PCR. The paper's data handling went like this. The number of nucleated cells in each sample was estimated by amplification of reference gene primers within the assay. Sequence reads were collapsed and filtered to measure the absolute abundance of every unique TCRbeta CDR3 rearrangement. Productive Simpson clonality was computed per sample as the square root of Simpson's diversity index over productive rearrangements. TCRdb took this table from immuneACCESS and kept in-frame rearrangements with V and J called. Such tables lack part of the clones; where checked against another copy, unresolved V genes explain under half of the gap, and the rest is unexplained. Clonal size and the V and J genes are those of that table, whereas D and trimming came from the DNA. The sample table contains roughly 230,000 clones; only one count was recorded for roughly 81% of them. The biggest ten clones account for approximately 6.6% of the sample.

Participants in the prospective study were enrolled through a virtual design, were aged roughly 18 to 90 years, and lived in roughly 25 United States geographic areas. In the prospective study, participants were assigned to cohorts based on the clinical history participants reported in a screening survey and a study questionnaire. A participant counted as exposed if, within 2 weeks of entering the study, that participant had been in contact with someone who had a PCR-confirmed or clinician-diagnosed COVID-19 case. In the prospective study, whole blood, serum and a nasopharyngeal or oropharyngeal swab were collected from each participant by mobile phlebotomists. Participants in the prospective study had the option to provide additional blood draws and questionnaires over a 2-month period. Prospective study blood samples were shipped either frozen or at room temperature before DNA extraction. With regard to this clone: Its specific antigen is unknown. One base away there is no much larger clone; base qualities are not given.

The sequence was collected from a woman aged 45-60 years who had been exposed to COVID-19. The sample comprised PBMCs or T cells enriched from blood (not recorded which). The rearrangement joined TRBV5-6 to TRBJ2-3; TRBD2 could be the D gene, as 6 bases match. The sequenced DNA is TGTGCCAGCAGCGGGTCCGGGGGAGATACGCAGTATTTT. Translated, it reads CASSGSGGDTQYF. When the CDR3 is completed using the reference TRBV5-6 and TRBJ2-3 genes on either side, the full variable domain is DAGVTQSPTHLIKTRGQQVTLRCSPKSGHDTVSWYQQALGQGPQFIFQYYEEEERQRGNFPDRFSGHQFPNYSSELNVNALLLGDSALYLCASSGSGGDTQYFGPGTRLTVL.